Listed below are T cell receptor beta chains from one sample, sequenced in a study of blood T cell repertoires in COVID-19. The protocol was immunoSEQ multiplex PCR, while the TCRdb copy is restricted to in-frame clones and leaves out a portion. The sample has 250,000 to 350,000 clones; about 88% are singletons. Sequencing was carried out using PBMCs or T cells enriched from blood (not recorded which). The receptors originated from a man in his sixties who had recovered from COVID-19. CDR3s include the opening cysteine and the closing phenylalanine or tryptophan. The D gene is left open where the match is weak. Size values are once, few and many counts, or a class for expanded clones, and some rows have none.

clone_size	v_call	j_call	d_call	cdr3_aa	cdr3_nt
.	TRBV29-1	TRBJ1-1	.	CSVGTVTEAFF	TGCAGCGTTGGGACAGTCACTGAAGCTTTCTTT
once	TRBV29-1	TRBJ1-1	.	CSVETQGMTEAFF	TGCAGCGTTGAAACGCAGGGAATGACTGAAGCTTTCTTT
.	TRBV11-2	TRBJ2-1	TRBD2	CASSLSGITYNEQFF	TGTGCCAGCAGCCTTAGCGGGATAACCTACAATGAGCAGTTCTTC
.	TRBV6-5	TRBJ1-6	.	CASSYWVMNGSPLHF	TGTGCCAGCAGTTACTGGGTGATGAACGGGTCACCCCTCCACTTT
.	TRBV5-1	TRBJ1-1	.	CASSLNPDSAFF	TGCGCCAGCAGCTTGAATCCGGACAGCGCTTTCTTT
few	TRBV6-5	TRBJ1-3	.	CASSPAVNSGNTIYF	TGTGCCAGCAGCCCCGCAGTGAACTCTGGAAACACCATATATTTT
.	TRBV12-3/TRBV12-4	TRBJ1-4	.	CASSLAVEKLFF	TGTGCCAGCAGTTTAGCCGTTGAAAAACTGTTTTTT
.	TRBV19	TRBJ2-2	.	CASRVGGHIPGELFF	TGTGCCAGTAGGGTCGGGGGGCATATCCCCGGGGAGCTGTTTTTT
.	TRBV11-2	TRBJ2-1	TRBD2	CASSLISGRNNEQFF	TGTGCCAGCAGCTTAATTAGCGGGAGGAACAATGAGCAGTTCTTC
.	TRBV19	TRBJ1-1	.	CASRLIHGGGNRAEAFF	TGTGCCAGCAGATTAATCCACGGCGGGGGAAACAGGGCTGAAGCTTTCTTT
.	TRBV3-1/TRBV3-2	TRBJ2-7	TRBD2	CASGTSGTYEQYF	TGTGCCAGCGGGACTAGCGGAACCTACGAGCAGTACTTC
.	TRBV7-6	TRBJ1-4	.	CASGFRHNEKLFF	TGTGCCAGCGGTTTCAGACATAATGAAAAACTGTTTTTT
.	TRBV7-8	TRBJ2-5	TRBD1	CASSQGQGTQETQYF	TGTGCCAGCAGCCAGGGACAGGGGACACAAGAGACCCAGTACTTC
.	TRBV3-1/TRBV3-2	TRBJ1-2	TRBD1	CASSQDRGHTYGYTF	TGTGCCAGCAGCCAAGACAGGGGGCACACCTATGGCTACACCTTC